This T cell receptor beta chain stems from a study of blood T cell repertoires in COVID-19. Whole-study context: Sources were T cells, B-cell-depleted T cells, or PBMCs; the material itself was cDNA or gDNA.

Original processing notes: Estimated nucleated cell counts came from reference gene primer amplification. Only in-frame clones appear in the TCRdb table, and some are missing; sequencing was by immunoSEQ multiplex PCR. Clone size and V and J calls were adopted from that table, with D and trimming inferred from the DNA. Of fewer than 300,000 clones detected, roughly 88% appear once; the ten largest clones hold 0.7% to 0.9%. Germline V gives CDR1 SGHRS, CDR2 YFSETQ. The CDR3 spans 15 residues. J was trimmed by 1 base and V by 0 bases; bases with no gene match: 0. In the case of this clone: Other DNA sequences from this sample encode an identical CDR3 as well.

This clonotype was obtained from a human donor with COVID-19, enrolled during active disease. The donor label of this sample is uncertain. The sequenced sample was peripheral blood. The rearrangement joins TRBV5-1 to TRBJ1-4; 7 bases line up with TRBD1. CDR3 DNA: TGCGCCAGCAGCTTGGGGGACAGAACTAATGAAAAACTGTTTTTT. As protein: CASSLGDRTNEKLFF.